This T cell receptor beta chain was retrieved from a study of blood T cells in healthy people across ages. The wider study: When template switching was applied, about one barcoded beta molecule was captured per two T cells.

This clonotype was recorded a few times. The antigen remains undetermined. Germline trimming cut 5 bases from V and 2 bases from J; bases unmatched to any gene: 12. The CDR3 loop spans 16 amino acids. The germline V gene encodes CDR1 SGHRS and CDR2 YFSETQ. The second PCR ran roughly 6 to 11 cycles with a sample-barcoded 5' primer and J-beta primers. CDR3-containing paired-end reads numbering at least 2.5 million came from each sample. TCRdb reprocessed the 5' RACE reads via MiXCR and lists one record per CDR3 protein. The sample shows 850,000 to 1,000,000 distinct CDR3 sequences, roughly 50% of them seen only once. Overall study results and limits: Getting older went along with TCR beta diversity per million T cells dropping roughly linearly.

Sequenced material: blood. The genes are TRBV5-1 and TRBJ1-2; 7 positions agree with TRBD1. The clonotype originates from a man aged 30 to 45 in good health. The CDR3: CASRLILTGANYGYTF. The DNA of the CDR3 is TGCGCCAGCAGACTAATACTCACAGGGGCAAACTATGGCTACACCTTC. The variable domain in full, completed from reference TRBV5-1 and TRBJ1-2, reads KAGVTQTPRYLIKTRGQQVTLSCSPISGHRSVSWYQQTPGQGLQFLFEYFSETQRNKGNFPGRFSGRQFSNSRSEMNVSTLELGDSALYLCASRLILTGANYGYTFGSGTRLTVV.